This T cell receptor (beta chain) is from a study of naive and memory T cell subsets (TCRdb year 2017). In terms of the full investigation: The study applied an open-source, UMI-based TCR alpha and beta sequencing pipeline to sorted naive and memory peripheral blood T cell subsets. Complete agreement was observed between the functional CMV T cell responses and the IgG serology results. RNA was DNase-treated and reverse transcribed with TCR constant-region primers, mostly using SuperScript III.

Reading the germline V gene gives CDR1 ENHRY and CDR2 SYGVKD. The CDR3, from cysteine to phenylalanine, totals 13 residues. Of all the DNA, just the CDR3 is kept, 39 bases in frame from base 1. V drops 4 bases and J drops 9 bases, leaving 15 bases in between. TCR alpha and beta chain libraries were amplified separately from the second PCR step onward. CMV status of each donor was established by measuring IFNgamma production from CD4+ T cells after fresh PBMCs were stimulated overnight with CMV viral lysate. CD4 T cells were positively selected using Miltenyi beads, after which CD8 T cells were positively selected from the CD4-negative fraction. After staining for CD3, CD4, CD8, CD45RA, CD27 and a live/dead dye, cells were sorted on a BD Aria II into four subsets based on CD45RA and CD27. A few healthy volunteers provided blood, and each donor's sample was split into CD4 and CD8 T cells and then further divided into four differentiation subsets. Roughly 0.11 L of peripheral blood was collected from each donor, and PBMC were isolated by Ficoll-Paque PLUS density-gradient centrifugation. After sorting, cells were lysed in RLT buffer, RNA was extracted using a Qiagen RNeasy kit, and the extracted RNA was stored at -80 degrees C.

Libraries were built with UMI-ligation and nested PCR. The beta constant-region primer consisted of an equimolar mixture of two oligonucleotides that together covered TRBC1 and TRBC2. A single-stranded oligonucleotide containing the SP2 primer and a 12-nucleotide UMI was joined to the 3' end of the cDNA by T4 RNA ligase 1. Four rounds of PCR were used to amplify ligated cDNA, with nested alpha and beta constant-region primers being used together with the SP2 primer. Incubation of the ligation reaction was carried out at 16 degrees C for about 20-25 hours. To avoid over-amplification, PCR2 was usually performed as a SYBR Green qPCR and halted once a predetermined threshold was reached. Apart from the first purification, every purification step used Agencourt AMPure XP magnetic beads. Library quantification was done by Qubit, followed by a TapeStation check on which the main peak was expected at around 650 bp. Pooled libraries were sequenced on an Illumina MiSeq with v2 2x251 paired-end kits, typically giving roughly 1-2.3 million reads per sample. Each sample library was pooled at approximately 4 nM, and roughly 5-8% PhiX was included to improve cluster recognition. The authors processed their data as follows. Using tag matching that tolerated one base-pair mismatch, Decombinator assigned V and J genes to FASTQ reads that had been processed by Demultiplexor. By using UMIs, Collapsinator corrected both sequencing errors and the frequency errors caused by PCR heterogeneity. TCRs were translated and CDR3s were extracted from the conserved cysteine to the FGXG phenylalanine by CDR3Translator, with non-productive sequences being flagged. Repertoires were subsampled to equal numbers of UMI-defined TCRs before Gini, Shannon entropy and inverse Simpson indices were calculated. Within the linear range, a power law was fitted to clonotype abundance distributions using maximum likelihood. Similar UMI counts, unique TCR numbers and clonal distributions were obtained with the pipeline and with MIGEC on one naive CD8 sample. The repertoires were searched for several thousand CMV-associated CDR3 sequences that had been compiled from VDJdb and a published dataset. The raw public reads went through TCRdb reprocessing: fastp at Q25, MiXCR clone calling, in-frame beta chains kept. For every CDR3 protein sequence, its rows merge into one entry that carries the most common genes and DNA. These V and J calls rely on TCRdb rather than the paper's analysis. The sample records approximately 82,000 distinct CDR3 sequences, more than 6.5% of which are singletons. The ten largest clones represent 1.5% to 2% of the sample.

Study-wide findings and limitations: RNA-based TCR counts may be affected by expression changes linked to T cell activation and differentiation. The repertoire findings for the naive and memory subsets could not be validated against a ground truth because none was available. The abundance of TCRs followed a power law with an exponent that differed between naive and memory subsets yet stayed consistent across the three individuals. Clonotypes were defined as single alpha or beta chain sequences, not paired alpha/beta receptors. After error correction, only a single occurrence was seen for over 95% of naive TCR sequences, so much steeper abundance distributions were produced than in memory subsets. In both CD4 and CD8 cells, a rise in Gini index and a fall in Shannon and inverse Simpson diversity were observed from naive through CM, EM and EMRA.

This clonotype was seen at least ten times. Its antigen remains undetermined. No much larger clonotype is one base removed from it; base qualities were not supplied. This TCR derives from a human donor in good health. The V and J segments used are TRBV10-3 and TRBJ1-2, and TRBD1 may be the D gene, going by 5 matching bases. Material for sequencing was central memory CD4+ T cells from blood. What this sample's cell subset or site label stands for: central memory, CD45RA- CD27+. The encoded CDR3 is CAISGRDVSSYTF. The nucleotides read TGTGCCATCAGTGGACGGGACGTTAGTAGCTACACCTTC.